These 31 T cell receptor beta chains came from one sample sequenced in a study of cytomegalovirus exposure and HLA in healthy donors. With 60 Vbeta and 13 Jbeta primers, the PCR was carried out. The data were produced by immunoSEQ multiplex PCR, yet TCRdb's version contains in-frame clones alone and is incomplete. This sample has 160,000 or so clones, with around 82% found just once. The specimen sequenced was PBMCs. These receptors originate from a man between 60 and 75 years old in good health and CMV-seronegative.

The chain recombines TRBV30 with TRBJ2-1; 10 nucleotides line up with TRBD2. The CDR3 spans 14 residues. CDR1 GTSNPN and CDR2 SVGIG come from the germline V gene (reference sequence). The CDR3 reads CAYLLAGSYNEQFF. The CDR3 DNA sequence: TGTGCTTACTTACTAGCGGGATCTTACAATGAGCAGTTCTTC.

This chain joins TRBV5-1 and TRBJ2-2, with 14 bases fitting TRBD2. Germline loops: CDR1 SGHRS, CDR2 YFSETQ. V lost 4 bases to trimming and J lost 3 bases; unmatched junction nucleotides: 5. The CDR3 has 17 amino acids. CDR3 residues: CASSRTSGGSYTGELFF. DNA for the CDR3: TGCGCCAGCAGCCGGACTAGCGGGGGGTCCTACACCGGGGAGCTGTTTTTT.

The chain employs TRBV5-6 and TRBJ2-4; 7 bases are shared with TRBD1. This CDR3 comprises 13 residues. Germline values: CDR1 SGHDT, CDR2 YYEEEE. V shed 2 bases, J shed 5 bases, and the junction held 1 base outside the gene matches. The CDR3 region is CASSFGTENIQYF. The DNA for the CDR3 is TGTGCCAGCAGCTTCGGGACAGAAAACATTCAGTACTTC.

This rearrangement joins TRBV10-1 to TRBJ1-1; D unclear. In germline, CDR1 is WNHNN, CDR2 SYGVQD (reference sequence). The CDR3 has 14 amino acids. V gave up 4 bases and J gave up 1 base, with 10 bases separating them. CDR3 in DNA: TGCGCCAGCAGTGGAAAGAGTGGGAACACTGAAGCTTTCTTT. Translation gives CASSGKSGNTEAFF.

The rearrangement joins TRBV7-9 to TRBJ1-1; D is unresolved. Germline CDR1 is SEHNR and CDR2 is FQNEAQ (reference sequence). The CDR3 has 12 residues. V shed 2 bases and J shed 4 bases, with 5 bases lying between them. The CDR3 loop is CASSLSLTEAFF. The CDR3 DNA reads as TGTGCCAGCAGCTTATCTCTCACTGAAGCTTTCTTT.

The rearrangement joins TRBV9 to TRBJ1-6; perhaps TRBD1 as D (5 bases). The germline V and J ends were trimmed by 3 bases and 6 bases, with 13 bases remaining between them. This CDR3 has 15 residues. CDR1 SGDLS and CDR2 YYNGEE come from the germline V gene. In DNA form, the CDR3 reads TGTGCCAGCAGCGCCGGAGGCGGGGCTAATTCACCCCTCCACTTT. Amino acid sequence: CASSAGGGANSPLHF.

The gene calls are TRBV29-1 and TRBJ1-2, with 11 bases fitting TRBD1. This CDR3 spans 13 amino acids. Germline CDR1 SQVTM, CDR2 ANQGSEA. After removal of 7 bases from V and 4 bases from J, the junction contained 5 bases not matched to a gene. CDR3 amino acids: CSGRTGGAYGYTF. CDR3 DNA: TGCAGCGGGCGGACAGGGGGCGCCTATGGCTACACCTTC. Filled out from reference TRBV29-1 and TRBJ1-2, the complete variable domain reads SAVISQKPSRDICQRGTSLTIQCQVDSQVTMMFWYRQQPGQSLTLIATANQGSEATYESGFVIDKFPISRPNLTFSTLTVSNMSPEDSSIYLCSGRTGGAYGYTFGSGTRLTVV.

V usage is TRBV5-1 and J usage is TRBJ1-1; 7 bases match TRBD1. Germline lookup yields CDR1 SGHRS and CDR2 YFSETQ. Trimming removed 4 bases from V and 4 bases from J; junction bases left unmatched: 10. The CDR3 is 15 residues long. The CDR3 here is CASSIRQGSFTEAFF. Written as DNA, the CDR3 is TGCGCCAGCAGCATTCGACAGGGTTCGTTCACTGAAGCTTTCTTT.

The V and J genes are TRBV6-4 and TRBJ1-1, with D possibly being TRBD1 (5 bases). The CDR3 length is 15 residues. Germline V gene sequence: CDR1 MRHNA, CDR2 SNTAGT. Trimming took off 2 bases at V and 5 bases at J, with 15 bases between the two ends. CDR3 protein: CASSDTAGRGTEAFF. The CDR3 nucleotides read TGTGCCAGCAGTGACACAGCCGGACGGGGGACTGAAGCTTTCTTT.

This clone is a singleton in its sample. The chain combines TRBV7-3 with TRBJ2-2; no firm D call. Per germline, CDR1 SGHTA and CDR2 FQGTGA. The CDR3 runs 14 residues. Trimming took 5 bases from V and 0 from J, leaving 7 bases between them. In nucleotides, the CDR3 is TGTGCCAGCAGCCCCCACACGAACACCGGGGAGCTGTTTTTT. Protein: CASSPHTNTGELFF.

This chain joins TRBV4-1 and TRBJ1-3; D not certain. The germline V gene encodes CDR1 MGHRA and CDR2 YSYEKL. The CDR3 covers 15 residues. Trimming took 1 base from V and 0 from J, leaving 7 bases between them. The CDR3 reads CASSQVSSSGNTIYF. Written as DNA, the CDR3 is TGCGCCAGCAGCCAAGTTTCGAGCTCTGGAAACACCATATATTTT.

The V gene is TRBV19, the J gene TRBJ1-5; 7 positions match TRBD1. Per germline, CDR1 LNHDA and CDR2 SQIVND (reference sequence). V was clipped by 5 bases and J by 7 bases; unmatched bases: 5. This CDR3 is 13 amino acids long. The CDR3 bases are TGTGCCAGTAGTGACAGGGCAGGCCAGCCCCAGCATTTT. This encodes CASSDRAGQPQHF.

This clone was observed a handful of times. This chain connects TRBV30 to TRBJ2-7; TRBD2 aligns across 9 bases. Germline V CDR1 and CDR2: GTSNPN, SVGIG (reference sequence). Trimming took 0 bases from V and 1 from J; bases not matched to a gene: 4. The CDR3 is 15 amino acids. CDR3 sequence: CAWSVRLAGSYEQYF. The CDR3 DNA sequence: TGTGCCTGGAGTGTCCGGCTAGCGGGATCCTACGAGCAGTACTTC.

In the case of this clone: One end of the junction does not line up with germline, which may come from a read error. The chain has TRBV6-1 and TRBJ1-6; 9 nucleotides match TRBD1. The CDR3 is 12 residues long. The germline V gene has CDR1 MNHNS and CDR2 SASEGT. This CDR3 is CASSGSGQGILF. In nucleotides, the CDR3 is TGTGCCAGCAGTGGATCGGGACAGGGTATACTCTTT.

This clone was counted a single time. This same CDR3 is encoded by further DNA sequences in the sample. The chain has TRBV2 and TRBJ2-7; the match to TRBD2 covers 8 bases. Germline CDR1 and CDR2: SNHLY and FYNNEI. V was clipped by 1 base and J by 5 bases; unmatched bases: 7. This CDR3 spans 15 amino acids. The CDR3 reads CASSEGSGSRHEQYF. CDR3 DNA: TGTGCCAGCAGTGAAGGAAGCGGGAGTAGGCACGAGCAGTACTTC.

This clone was recorded once. V is TRBV30 and J is TRBJ2-7; D perhaps matches TRBD2 (5 bases). Germline V CDR1 and CDR2: GTSNPN, SVGIG (reference sequence). V shed 5 bases and J shed 1 base, with 6 bases lying between them. This CDR3 contains 11 residues. CDR3 sequence: CAWGESYEQYF. The CDR3 DNA is TGTGCCTGGGGGGAGTCCTACGAGCAGTACTTC.

V and J are TRBV28 and TRBJ1-2; D unclear. Germline values: CDR1 MDHEN, CDR2 SYDVKM. Trimming stripped 2 bases from V and 4 bases from J, with 8 bases between. This CDR3 contains 13 residues. The CDR3 here is CASSLLRGYGYTF. The CDR3 DNA sequence: TGTGCCAGCAGTTTACTGCGGGGCTATGGCTACACCTTC.

The V call is TRBV7-9, the J call TRBJ2-3, with D uncertain. CDR1 SEHNR and CDR2 FQNEAQ come from the germline V gene (reference sequence). With 7 bases removed from V and 5 bases from J, the gap between germline ends came to 19 bases. CDR3 length: 15 residues. Here the CDR3 DNA reads TGTGCCAGCACTGGTCGAGGCCCGCATGAAGATACGCAGTATTTT. As protein: CASTGRGPHEDTQYF.

V and J are TRBV5-6 and TRBJ1-2, with D perhaps TRBD1 (6 bases). The V end was cut by 6 bases, the J end by 9 bases, with 12 bases between. The germline gives CDR1 SGHDT, CDR2 YYEEEE. The CDR3 runs 11 residues. CDR3 residues: CASTVQGRYTF. In nucleotides, the CDR3 is TGTGCCAGCACAGTACAGGGTCGCTACACCTTC.

The V gene is TRBV28, the J gene TRBJ2-3; D is unclear. The V gene lost 4 bases and the J gene lost 3 bases, with 11 bases spanning the gap. Looked up from germline, CDR1 is MDHEN and CDR2 is SYDVKM. The length of the CDR3 is 14 residues. As DNA, the CDR3 is TGTGCCAGCAGTTCACAGAGACGTACAGATACGCAGTATTTT. It translates to CASSSQRRTDTQYF.

This clone occurred once. The V call is TRBV5-6, the J call TRBJ1-2; 8 bases line up with TRBD1. This CDR3 is 15 amino acids long. Losses at the gene ends were 4 bases for V and 5 bases for J; bases not matched to a gene: 10. Germline-derived CDR1 and CDR2 are SGHDT and YYEEEE. The CDR3 reads CASSPRDRILYGYTF. Here the CDR3 DNA reads TGTGCCAGCAGCCCGCGGGACAGGATTCTTTATGGCTACACCTTC. Filled out from reference TRBV5-6 and TRBJ1-2, the complete variable domain reads DAGVTQSPTHLIKTRGQQVTLRCSPKSGHDTVSWYQQALGQGPQFIFQYYEEEERQRGNFPDRFSGHQFPNYSSELNVNALLLGDSALYLCASSPRDRILYGYTFGSGTRLTVV.

This clone showed up just once. The chain links TRBV2 to TRBJ1-2; tentatively, D is TRBD1 (6 bases). V dropped 0 bases and J dropped 4 bases, with 9 bases sitting between them. Germline V gene data show CDR1 as SNHLY and CDR2 as FYNNEI. The CDR3 consists of 14 residues. The CDR3 region is CASSEATGLYGYTF. Written as DNA, the CDR3 is TGTGCCAGCAGTGAAGCGACAGGCCTCTATGGCTACACCTTC.

This sequence joins TRBV19 and TRBJ2-3, with 7 positions matching TRBD1. Germline CDR1 and CDR2: LNHDA and SQIVND (reference sequence). CDR3 length: 13 residues. The V gene end was trimmed by 9 bases and the J gene end by 4 bases; junction bases not matched to a gene: 7. Written as DNA, the CDR3 is TGTGCCAGCTCCGGGACAGCCCCAGATACGCAGTATTTT. Translation gives CASSGTAPDTQYF.

The chain recombines TRBV2 with TRBJ2-5, with D maybe TRBD1 (6 bases). The DNA end is a closer match to TRBJ2-7, so the J assignment may be wrong. The CDR3 runs to 14 residues. From germline, CDR1 is SNHLY and CDR2 FYNNEI. The CDR3 DNA is TGTGCCAGCACCAAAGGGAGACAGGTCCTCGAGCAGTACTTC. Protein product: CASTKGRQVLEQYF.

V gene TRBV5-4 combines with J gene TRBJ1-1; a weak D match, TRBD1 (6 bases). This CDR3 is 14 amino acids long. CDR1 is SGHNT, CDR2 YYREEE, per germline (reference sequence). The V gene lost 4 bases and the J gene lost 0 bases, with 10 bases spanning the gap. This CDR3 reads CASSPGGVNTEAFF. CDR3 DNA: TGTGCCAGCAGCCCGGGGGGCGTGAACACTGAAGCTTTCTTT.

V and J are TRBV6-1 and TRBJ2-5; no reliable D call. V lost 2 bases to trimming and J lost 5 bases, with 18 bases between them. CDR1 and CDR2 from the germline V gene are MNHNS and SASEGT. CDR3 size: 16 residues. The CDR3 DNA follows: TGTGCCAGCAGTGAACCCCGGCTGAGTAGCTTCGAGACCCAGTACTTC. Protein: CASSEPRLSSFETQYF.

The rearrangement joins TRBV27 to TRBJ2-7, with a possible D match to TRBD1 (5 bases). The length of the CDR3 is 14 residues. CDR1 is MNHEY and CDR2 is SMNVEV in the germline V gene (reference sequence). V was clipped by 7 bases and J by 2 bases, with 15 bases between them. The CDR3 spells CASKFFGRAYEQYF. CDR3 bases: TGTGCCAGCAAGTTTTTCGGCAGGGCCTACGAGCAGTACTTC.

This clone occurred a few times. Sequence at one end of the junction differs from germline and may be a read error. The chain combines TRBV27 with TRBJ2-2, with D maybe TRBD2 (6 bases). CDR1 MNHEY and CDR2 SMNVEV come from the germline V gene (reference sequence). The CDR3 runs to 16 residues. In nucleotides, the CDR3 is TGTGCCAGCAGTTCAACACCCCCGGGGGATCACCGGGGAGCTGTTTTT. It is translated as CASSSTPPGDHRGAVF.

This chain links TRBV5-1 with TRBJ2-7, with 12 nucleotides matching TRBD2. The CDR3 contains 18 residues. Germline-derived CDR1 and CDR2 are SGHRS and YFSETQ. The V gene end was trimmed by 0 bases and the J gene end by 0 bases; junction bases not matched to a gene: 7. The CDR3 reads CASSLGRLAGVPSYEQYF. The CDR3 DNA reads TGCGCCAGCAGCTTGGGGAGACTAGCGGGAGTTCCCTCCTACGAGCAGTACTTC.

This clone was observed once. This chain joins TRBV5-1 and TRBJ2-7, with TRBD1 matching over 8 bases. This CDR3 contains 13 residues. V lost 2 bases to trimming and J lost 7 bases; unmatched junction nucleotides: 5. From germline, CDR1 is SGHRS and CDR2 YFSETQ. CDR3 coding DNA: TGCGCCAGCAGCTTAGGACAGGGCCGAGAGCAGTACTTC. It specifies CASSLGQGREQYF.

Turning to this clone: Relative to the germline gene, one junction end is altered; a read error may explain this. The rearrangement uses TRBV19 and TRBJ2-5; 8 bases are a match to TRBD2. Germline V gives CDR1 LNHDA, CDR2 SQIVND (reference sequence). CDR3 length: 16 amino acids. CDR3 loop: CASSDQGLAGQETPYF. The CDR3 DNA reads TGTGCCAGTAGTGATCAGGGGCTAGCGGGCCAAGAGACCCCGTACTTC.